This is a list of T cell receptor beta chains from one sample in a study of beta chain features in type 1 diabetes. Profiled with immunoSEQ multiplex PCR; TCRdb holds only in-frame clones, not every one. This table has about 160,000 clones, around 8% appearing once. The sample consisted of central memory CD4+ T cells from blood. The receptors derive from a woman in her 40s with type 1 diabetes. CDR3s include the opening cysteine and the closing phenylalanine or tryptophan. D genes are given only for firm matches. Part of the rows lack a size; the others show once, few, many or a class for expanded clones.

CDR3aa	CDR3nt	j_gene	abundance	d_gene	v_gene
CASSQATGLAAPYEQYF	TGTGCCAGCAGCCAAGCCACAGGACTAGCGGCTCCCTACGAGCAGTACTTC	TRBJ2-7	NA	TRBD2	TRBV4-2
CASSQWTSGGASEQFF	TGTGCCAGCAGCCAGTGGACTAGCGGGGGGGCCAGTGAGCAGTTCTTC	TRBJ2-1	NA	TRBD2	TRBV14
CASSRDTQETQYF	TGTGCCAGCTCACGGGACACCCAAGAGACCCAGTACTTC	TRBJ2-5	few	NA	TRBV18
CASRRGQTNEKLFF	TGTGCCAGCAGACGGGGACAGACTAATGAAAAACTGTTTTTT	TRBJ1-4	NA	TRBD1	TRBV27
CASSEAGRSYGYTF	TGTGCCAGCAGTGAAGCGGGGAGGAGCTATGGCTACACCTTC	TRBJ1-2	NA	NA	TRBV25-1
CASSYPGTGGETQYF	TGCGCCAGCAGCTACCCCGGGACAGGGGGAGAGACCCAGTACTTC	TRBJ2-5	NA	TRBD1	TRBV5-1
CASSQGRQTQYF	TGTGCCAGCTCACAGGGGCGGCAGACCCAGTACTTC	TRBJ2-5	NA	NA	TRBV18
CSVEGLEGTVTDTQYF	TGCAGCGTTGAAGGACTGGAGGGAACTGTCACAGATACGCAGTATTTT	TRBJ2-3	NA	NA	TRBV29-1
CASSVMDEQFF	TGTGCTAGTTCGGTGATGGATGAGCAGTTCTTC	TRBJ2-1	many	NA	TRBV12-5
CASSAQGKNTIYF	TGTGCCAGCAGCGCACAGGGTAAAAACACCATATATTTT	TRBJ1-3	NA	NA	TRBV7-2
CASSPLLQGGETQYF	TGTGCCAGCAGCCCACTTCTCCAGGGCGGCGAGACCCAGTACTTC	TRBJ2-5	NA	NA	TRBV7-6
CASSSRIYEQYF	TGTGCCAGCAGTTCTAGGATCTACGAGCAGTACTTC	TRBJ2-7	NA	NA	TRBV28
CASSESQAGITEAFF	TGTGCCAGCAGTGAATCACAGGCAGGGATCACTGAAGCTTTCTTT	TRBJ1-1	NA	NA	TRBV2
CASSPTRDSGGYTF	TGTGCCAGCAGCCCGACCCGAGACAGTGGGGGCTACACCTTC	TRBJ1-2	few	NA	TRBV6-4
CASSPGTSYEQYF	TGTGCCAGCTCACCAGGGACTTCCTACGAGCAGTACTTC	TRBJ2-7	NA	NA	TRBV18
CASSLDKTQYF	TGCGCCAGCAGCTTGGACAAGACCCAGTACTTC	TRBJ2-5	NA	NA	TRBV5-1
CASSVDGYEQYF	TGTGCCAGCAGCGTAGACGGTTACGAGCAGTACTTC	TRBJ2-7	NA	NA	TRBV9
CASSLQSSGGPQYF	TGTGCCAGCAGCTTACAGTCTAGCGGGGGCCCCCAGTACTTC	TRBJ2-5	NA	TRBD2	TRBV7-2
CASSEEGAERYEQYF	TGTGCCAGCAGTGAAGAAGGGGCCGAGCGCTACGAGCAGTACTTC	TRBJ2-7	NA	NA	TRBV25-1
CASSLYGVGANVLTF	TGTGCCAGCAGTTTATACGGAGTTGGGGCCAACGTCCTGACTTTC	TRBJ2-6	NA	NA	TRBV28
CASSLDGLAGYNEQFF	TGTGCCAGCAGCTTGGACGGACTAGCGGGGTACAATGAGCAGTTCTTC	TRBJ2-1	few	TRBD2	TRBV5-6
CAISESGATDTQYF	TGTGCCATCAGTGAGTCGGGGGCCACAGATACGCAGTATTTT	TRBJ2-3	few	NA	TRBV10-3